The 17 T cell receptor beta chains below come from one sample, sequenced in a study of cytomegalovirus exposure and HLA in healthy donors. The PCR had 60 Vbeta and 13 Jbeta primers. Sequencing used immunoSEQ multiplex PCR; TCRdb keeps in-frame clones, though not all of them. The repertoire table contains more than 90,000 clones. Sequencing input: PBMCs. The receptors were sampled from a man aged 25-40 years in good health and CMV-seronegative.

The rearrangement uses TRBV5-1 and TRBJ2-3; 7 bases fit TRBD2. Germline loops: CDR1 SGHRS, CDR2 YFSETQ. The CDR3 extends over 15 amino acids. The V segment lost 9 bases and the J segment 3 bases; nucleotides outside the gene matches: 13. The CDR3 protein is CATKNPGLGTDTQYF. The CDR3 DNA follows: TGCGCCACCAAAAATCCAGGACTAGGTACAGATACGCAGTATTTT.

J is TRBJ1-4 and V is TRBV18; perhaps TRBD1 as D (6 bases). The CDR3 is 15 residues long. Trimming stripped 4 bases from V and 6 bases from J, with 15 bases between. From germline, CDR1 is KGHSH and CDR2 LQKENI. The CDR3 DNA is TGTGCCAGCTCACGCCCAGGGGAAGTGGATGAAAAACTGTTTTTT. Translation gives CASSRPGEVDEKLFF.

The J gene is TRBJ2-1, the V gene TRBV7-7; 8 positions match TRBD2. V lost 6 bases and J lost 1; bases outside the gene matches: 20. There are 20 residues in the CDR3. The germline CDR1 and CDR2 sequences are SSHAT and FNYEAQ (reference sequence). In DNA form, the CDR3 reads TGTGCCAGCAGGAAAGGCCATTTAAACATGCCGGGAGGGTCCTACAATGAGCAGTTCTTC. It specifies CASRKGHLNMPGGSYNEQFF.

V is TRBV19 and J is TRBJ1-1; D is ambiguous. CDR3 length: 13 amino acids. In germline, CDR1 is LNHDA, CDR2 SQIVND (reference sequence). Between the trimmed V and J ends, which lost 1 base and 5 bases, there was a span of 8 bases. The CDR3 sequence is CASSIGGGTEAFF. CDR3 nucleotides: TGTGCCAGTAGTATAGGAGGAGGTACTGAAGCTTTCTTT.

This chain joins TRBV5-8 and TRBJ1-6; no clear D gene. The V end lost 1 base, the J end lost 0 bases, and 14 bases lay between the germline ends. This CDR3 region has 18 residues. The germline gives CDR1 SGHTS, CDR2 YDEGEE. The CDR3 DNA reads as TGTGCCAGCAGCTTGAACTGGGCAGCCCGCTCCTATAATTCACCCCTCCACTTT. It codes for CASSLNWAARSYNSPLHF.

The chain couples TRBV7-6 to TRBJ2-1, with TRBD2 matching 13 bases. The CDR3 is 19 residues long. Per the germline V gene, CDR1 is SGHVS and CDR2 is FNYEAQ. V trimming: 5 bases; J trimming: 2 bases; junction bases outside the gene matches: 12. CDR3 in amino acids: CASSPRLAGGSTPYNEQFF. DNA for the CDR3: TGTGCCAGCAGCCCCAGACTAGCGGGGGGTTCCACCCCCTACAATGAGCAGTTCTTC.

CDR3 in DNA: TGTGCCAGTTCTTCGTCGAGGGCTCTAGCGGGGGCTTCCTACGAGCAGTACTTC. It codes for CASSSSRALAGASYEQYF. The chain uses TRBV19 and TRBJ2-7, with 10 bases matching TRBD2. The CDR3 has 18 residues. Germline values: CDR1 LNHDA, CDR2 SQIVND (reference sequence). V trimming: 8 bases; J trimming: 1 base; junction bases outside the gene matches: 17. Filled out from reference TRBV19 and TRBJ2-7, the complete variable domain reads DGGITQSPKYLFRKEGQNVTLSCEQNLNHDAMYWYRQDPGQGLRLIYYSQIVNDFQKGDIAEGYSVSREKKESFPLTVTSAQKNPTAFYLCASSSSRALAGASYEQYFGPGTRLTVT.

The V call is TRBV5-1, the J call TRBJ2-7, with 15 positions matching TRBD2. V lost 0 bases and J lost 0; bases outside the gene matches: 13. CDR1 and CDR2 from the germline V gene are SGHRS and YFSETQ. This CDR3 spans 21 amino acids. In DNA form, the CDR3 reads TGCGCCAGCAGCTTGGGCCTGGGGGGACTAGCGGGGGGATCCTACTCCTACGAGCAGTACTTC. Amino acid sequence: CASSLGLGGLAGGSYSYEQYF.

The chain recombines TRBV7-8 with TRBJ2-2; no clear D. Trimming stripped 3 bases from V and 1 base from J, with 9 bases between. This CDR3 contains 15 residues. Germline CDR1 SGHVS, CDR2 FQNEAQ. This CDR3 reads CASSFSGLNTGELFF. The CDR3 DNA sequence: TGTGCCAGCAGCTTTTCTGGCTTGAACACCGGGGAGCTGTTTTTT. Filled out from reference TRBV7-8 and TRBJ2-2, the complete variable domain reads GAGVSQSPRYKVAKRGQDVALRCDPISGHVSLFWYQQALGQGPEFLTYFQNEAQLDKSGLPSDRFFAERPEGSVSTLKIQRTQQEDSAVYLCASSFSGLNTGELFFGEGSRLTVL.

This sequence joins TRBV5-4 and TRBJ2-5; D remains ambiguous. TRBJ2-7 explains the end of the DNA better; the J call may be wrong. Germline loops: CDR1 SGHNT, CDR2 YYREEE (reference sequence). The CDR3 covers 14 residues. The CDR3 nucleotides read TGTGCCAGCAGCCCTTACTCCACTTCCTACGAGCAGTACTTC. Translation: CASSPYSTSYEQYF.

The rearrangement uses TRBV29-1 and TRBJ1-2; TRBD1 agrees at 9 bases. The CDR3 loop spans 14 amino acids. After removal of 7 bases from V and 0 bases from J, the junction contained 6 bases not matched to a gene. CDR1 and CDR2 from the germline V gene are SQVTM and ANQGSEA. The DNA for the CDR3 is TGCAGCGCAAGGACAGGGGTAGCTAACTATGGCTACACCTTC. It specifies CSARTGVANYGYTF.

This chain uses TRBV2 with TRBJ1-2; D uncertain. Trimming shortened V by 2 bases and J by 2 bases, and 9 bases separated the two germline ends. CDR1 is SNHLY and CDR2 is FYNNEI in the germline V gene. The CDR3 loop spans 14 amino acids. The CDR3 nucleotides read TGTGCCAGCAGTGAACTAGCCCGAAACTATGGCTACACCTTC. Amino acids: CASSELARNYGYTF. The whole variable domain, remainder taken from reference TRBV2 and TRBJ1-2, is EPEVTQTPSHQVTQMGQEVILRCVPISNHLYFYWYRQILGQKVEFLVSFYNNEISEKSEIFDDQFSVERPDGSNFTLKIRSTKLEDSAMYFCASSELARNYGYTFGSGTRLTVV.

The chain has TRBV5-6 and TRBJ2-3; 7 bases match TRBD1. Germline V CDR1 and CDR2: SGHDT, YYEEEE. Losses at the gene ends were 6 bases for V and 2 bases for J; bases not matched to a gene: 12. This CDR3 is built from 16 residues. CDR3 in DNA: TGTGCCAGCACCGTTGGGGCAGGGGGAACCACAGATACGCAGTATTTT. Translation gives CASTVGAGGTTDTQYF. Complete variable domain (other parts from reference TRBV5-6 and TRBJ2-3): DAGVTQSPTHLIKTRGQQVTLRCSPKSGHDTVSWYQQALGQGPQFIFQYYEEEERQRGNFPDRFSGHQFPNYSSELNVNALLLGDSALYLCASTVGAGGTTDTQYFGPGTRLTVL.

The chain recombines TRBV6-4 with TRBJ2-1; TRBD1 matches at 12 bases. The CDR3 is 15 amino acids. Looked up from germline, CDR1 is MRHNA and CDR2 is SNTAGT. V was pared by 5 bases and J by 6 bases, with 5 bases of the junction left unmatched. CDR3 amino acids: CASSPGTGGSNEQFF. CDR3 nucleotide sequence: TGTGCCAGCAGTCCCGGGACAGGGGGCTCCAATGAGCAGTTCTTC.

CDR3 DNA: TGTGCCAGCAGCTTATCGAAGGATAGGGGGGGTACCGGGGAGCTGTTTTTT. Protein product: CASSLSKDRGGTGELFF. The chain combines TRBV11-3 with TRBJ2-2, with TRBD2 as a possible D gene (7 bases). Germline V gene lookup returns CDR1 SGHNT and CDR2 YENEEA. V was cut by 2 bases and J by 5 bases, with 18 bases left in between. The CDR3 consists of 17 residues.

The chain recombines TRBV19 with TRBJ2-5; TRBD1 aligns across 9 bases. Per the germline V gene, CDR1 is LNHDA and CDR2 is SQIVND (reference sequence). Unmatched junction bases numbered 6, after V lost 5 bases and J lost 2 bases. The CDR3 is made up of 15 amino acids. The CDR3, as DNA: TGTGCCAGTAGTGGACAGGGGAATTATCAAGAGACCCAGTACTTC. This encodes CASSGQGNYQETQYF. The full variable domain, rest sourced from reference TRBV19 and TRBJ2-5, is DGGITQSPKYLFRKEGQNVTLSCEQNLNHDAMYWYRQDPGQGLRLIYYSQIVNDFQKGDIAEGYSVSREKKESFPLTVTSAQKNPTAFYLCASSGQGNYQETQYFGPGTRLLVL.

The genes are TRBV2 and TRBJ2-3; a weak D match, TRBD2 (5 bases). The germline gives CDR1 SNHLY, CDR2 FYNNEI. V lost 0 bases and J lost 6, with 10 bases in between. The CDR3 runs 14 residues. The CDR3 DNA sequence: TGTGCCAGCAGTGAAGCTCCCCCGGGGGATACGCAGTATTTT. Translation gives CASSEAPPGDTQYF.